This TCR beta chain was sequenced during a study of blood T cell repertoires in COVID-19. Overall study context: Collection of acute and convalescent COVID-19 samples took place in the United States, Italy and Spain. PBMCs, B-cell-depleted T cells, or T cells were the source of the cDNA or gDNA that made up the material.

Original analysis: Estimation of nucleated cell counts was performed using reference gene primer amplification. Measured with immunoSEQ multiplex PCR; TCRdb has only the in-frame clones, and not every one. The DNA gave D and trimming, while V, J and clone size come from that table. The sample carries over 100,000 clones, over 80% recorded once. The sample consisted of peripheral blood. The TCR was taken from a woman aged 55-75 years with acute or convalescent COVID-19.

DNA for the CDR3: TGTGCCGGTACGAGAGGGAGGGTGGGCACAGATACGCAGTATTTT. Protein sequence: CAGTRGRVGTDTQYF. This chain connects TRBV19 to TRBJ2-3; 7 bases are shared with TRBD2. The V and J ends lost 11 bases and 1 base, in that order; junction bases with no gene match: 12. This CDR3 spans 15 amino acids. The germline V gene encodes CDR1 LNHDA and CDR2 SQIVND (reference sequence).